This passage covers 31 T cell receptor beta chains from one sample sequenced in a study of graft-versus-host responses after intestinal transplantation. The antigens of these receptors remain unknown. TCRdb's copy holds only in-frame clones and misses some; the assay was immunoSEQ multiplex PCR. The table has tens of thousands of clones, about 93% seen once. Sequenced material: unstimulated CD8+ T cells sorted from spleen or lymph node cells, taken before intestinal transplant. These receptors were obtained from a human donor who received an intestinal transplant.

CDR3 sequence reads: CASSQWRGTYEQYF. The CDR3 DNA reads as TGTGCCAGCAGCCAGTGGCGGGGCACCTACGAGCAGTACTTC. The V call is TRBV11-2, the J call TRBJ2-7, with a weak D call TRBD2 (6 bases). Germline V gene sequence: CDR1 SGHAT, CDR2 FQNNGV. The CDR3 contains 14 residues. Trimming stripped 5 bases from V and 2 bases from J, with 13 bases between.

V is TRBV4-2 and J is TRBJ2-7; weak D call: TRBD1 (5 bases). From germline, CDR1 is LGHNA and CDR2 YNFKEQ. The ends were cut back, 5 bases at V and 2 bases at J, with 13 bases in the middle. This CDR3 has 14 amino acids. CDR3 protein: CASSLVDSPYEQYF. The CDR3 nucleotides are TGTGCCAGCAGCTTGGTTGACAGTCCCTACGAGCAGTACTTC.

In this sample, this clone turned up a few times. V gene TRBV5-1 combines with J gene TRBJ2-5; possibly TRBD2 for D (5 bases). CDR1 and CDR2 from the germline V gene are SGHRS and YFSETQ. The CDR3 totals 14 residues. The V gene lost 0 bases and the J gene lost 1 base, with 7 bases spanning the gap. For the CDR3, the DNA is TGCGCCAGCAGCTTGGGCGGACTCCAAGAGACCCAGTACTTC. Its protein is CASSLGGLQETQYF.

The CDR3 region has the DNA TGTGCCAGCAGTGCCTCAGGGAATGGCTACACCTTC. Translated, it gives CASSASGNGYTF. V gene TRBV25-1 combines with J gene TRBJ1-2, with D maybe TRBD1 (5 bases). The V gene lost 4 bases and the J gene lost 6 bases, with 9 bases spanning the gap. This CDR3 has 12 residues. Germline V CDR1 and CDR2: MGHDK, SYGVNS.

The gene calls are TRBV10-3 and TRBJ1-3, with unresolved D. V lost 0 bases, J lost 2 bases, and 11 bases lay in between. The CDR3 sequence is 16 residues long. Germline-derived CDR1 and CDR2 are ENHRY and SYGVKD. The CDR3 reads CAISESAGITGNTIYF. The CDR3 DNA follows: TGTGCCATCAGTGAGTCGGCAGGCATAACTGGAAACACCATATATTTT.

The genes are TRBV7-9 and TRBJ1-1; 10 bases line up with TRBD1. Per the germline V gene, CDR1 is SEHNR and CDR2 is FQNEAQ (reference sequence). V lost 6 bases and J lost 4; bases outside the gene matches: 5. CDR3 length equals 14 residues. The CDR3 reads CASSPDRGLTEAFF. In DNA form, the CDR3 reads TGTGCCAGCAGTCCCGACAGGGGGCTCACTGAAGCTTTCTTT.

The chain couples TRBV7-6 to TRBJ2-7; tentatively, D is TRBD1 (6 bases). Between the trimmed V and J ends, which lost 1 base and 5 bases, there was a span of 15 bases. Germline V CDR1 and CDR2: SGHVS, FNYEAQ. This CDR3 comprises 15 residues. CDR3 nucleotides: TGTGCCAGCAGCTTAGTAGGGGGTAGCGACGACGAGCAGTACTTC. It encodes CASSLVGGSDDEQYF.

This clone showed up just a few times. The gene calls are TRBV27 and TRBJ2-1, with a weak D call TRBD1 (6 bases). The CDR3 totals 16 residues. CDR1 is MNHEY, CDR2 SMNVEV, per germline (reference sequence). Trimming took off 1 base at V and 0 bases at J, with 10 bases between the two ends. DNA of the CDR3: TGTGCCAGCAGTTTATACGAGACAGGCTCCTACAATGAGCAGTTCTTC. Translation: CASSLYETGSYNEQFF.

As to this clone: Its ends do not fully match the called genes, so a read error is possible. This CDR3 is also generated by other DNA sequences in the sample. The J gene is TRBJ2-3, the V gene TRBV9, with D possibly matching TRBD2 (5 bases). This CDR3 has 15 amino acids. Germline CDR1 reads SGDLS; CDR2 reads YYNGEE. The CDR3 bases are TGTGCCAGTAGCGTAGGAGACTCGGGCACAGATACGCAGTATTTT. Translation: CASSVGDSGTDTQYF. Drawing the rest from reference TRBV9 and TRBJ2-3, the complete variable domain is DSGVTQTPKHLITATGQRVTLRCSPRSGDLSVYWYQQSLDQGLQFLIQYYNGEERAKGNILERFSAQQFPDLHSELNLSSLELGDSALYFCASSVGDSGTDTQYFGPGTRLTVL.

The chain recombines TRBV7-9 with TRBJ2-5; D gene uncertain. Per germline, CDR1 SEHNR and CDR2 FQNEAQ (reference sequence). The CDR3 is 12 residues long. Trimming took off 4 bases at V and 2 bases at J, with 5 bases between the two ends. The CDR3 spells CASSYLQETQYF. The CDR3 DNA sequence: TGTGCCAGCAGCTACCTACAAGAGACCCAGTACTTC.

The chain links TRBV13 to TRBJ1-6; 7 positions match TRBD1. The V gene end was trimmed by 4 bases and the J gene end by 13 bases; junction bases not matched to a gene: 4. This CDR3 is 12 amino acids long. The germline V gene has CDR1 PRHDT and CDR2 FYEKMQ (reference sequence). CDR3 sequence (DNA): TGTGCCAGCAGCTCACAGGGGCTGCCCCTCCACTTT. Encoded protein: CASSSQGLPLHF.

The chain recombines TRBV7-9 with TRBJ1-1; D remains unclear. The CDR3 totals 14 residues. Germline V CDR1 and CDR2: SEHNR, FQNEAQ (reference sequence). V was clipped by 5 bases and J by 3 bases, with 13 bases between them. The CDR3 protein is CASSMSASDTEAFF. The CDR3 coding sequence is TGTGCCAGCAGCATGTCCGCGTCGGACACTGAAGCTTTCTTT.

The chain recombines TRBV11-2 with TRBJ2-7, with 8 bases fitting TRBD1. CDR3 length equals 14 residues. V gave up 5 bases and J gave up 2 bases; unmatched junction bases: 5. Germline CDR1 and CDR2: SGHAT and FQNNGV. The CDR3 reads CASSPGTGAYEQYF. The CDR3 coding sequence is TGTGCCAGCAGCCCGGGGACAGGTGCCTACGAGCAGTACTTC.

The CDR3 DNA follows: TGTGCCAGCAGTTTATTAACTAGCGGGACCCTCCGTAGCACAGATACGCAGTATTTT. Encoded protein: CASSLLTSGTLRSTDTQYF. This chain uses TRBV27 with TRBJ2-3; 10 nucleotides align to TRBD2. Looked up from germline, CDR1 is MNHEY and CDR2 is SMNVEV (reference sequence). The CDR3 consists of 19 residues. The ends lost 1 base at V and 0 bases at J; junction bases unmatched: 10.

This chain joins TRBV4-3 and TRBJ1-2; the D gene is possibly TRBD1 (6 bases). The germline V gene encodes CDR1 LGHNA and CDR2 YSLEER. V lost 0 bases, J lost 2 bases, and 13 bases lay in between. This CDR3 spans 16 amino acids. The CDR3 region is CASSQDRGRVNYGYTF. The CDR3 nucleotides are TGCGCCAGCAGCCAAGACAGGGGCAGGGTGAACTATGGCTACACCTTC.

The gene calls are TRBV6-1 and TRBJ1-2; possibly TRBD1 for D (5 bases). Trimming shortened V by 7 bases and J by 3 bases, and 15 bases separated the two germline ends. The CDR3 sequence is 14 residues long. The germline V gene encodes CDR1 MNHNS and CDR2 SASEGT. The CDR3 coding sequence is TGTGCCAGCATATTTCGGGGGACTTACTATGGCTACACCTTC. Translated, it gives CASIFRGTYYGYTF.

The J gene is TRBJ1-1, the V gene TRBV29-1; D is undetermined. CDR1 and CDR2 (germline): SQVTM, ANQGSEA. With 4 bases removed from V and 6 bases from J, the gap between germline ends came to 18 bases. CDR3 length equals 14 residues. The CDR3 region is CSVVRVGEGPEAFF. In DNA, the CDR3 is TGCAGCGTTGTACGTGTCGGTGAGGGCCCTGAAGCTTTCTTT.

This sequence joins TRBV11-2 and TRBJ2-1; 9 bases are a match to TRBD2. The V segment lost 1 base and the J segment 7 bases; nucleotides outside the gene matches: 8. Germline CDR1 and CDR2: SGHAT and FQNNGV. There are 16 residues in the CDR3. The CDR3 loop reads CASSLATSSGENEQFF. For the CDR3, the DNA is TGTGCCAGCAGCTTAGCTACGTCTAGCGGGGAGAATGAGCAGTTCTTC.

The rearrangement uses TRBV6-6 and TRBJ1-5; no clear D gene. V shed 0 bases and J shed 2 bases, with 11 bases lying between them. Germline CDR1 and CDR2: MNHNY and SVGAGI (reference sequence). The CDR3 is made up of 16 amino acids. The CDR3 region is CASSYSEGIGNQPQHF. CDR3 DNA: TGTGCCAGCAGTTACTCGGAGGGTATAGGCAATCAGCCCCAGCATTTT.

CDR3 in amino acids: CASIKREGGTEAFF. As DNA, the CDR3 is TGTGCCAGCATCAAACGGGAGGGCGGCACTGAAGCTTTCTTT. The V and J genes are TRBV6-5 and TRBJ1-1, with unresolved D. Looked up from germline, CDR1 is MNHEY and CDR2 is SVGAGI. V dropped 7 bases and J dropped 4 bases, with 16 bases sitting between them. CDR3 size: 14 residues.

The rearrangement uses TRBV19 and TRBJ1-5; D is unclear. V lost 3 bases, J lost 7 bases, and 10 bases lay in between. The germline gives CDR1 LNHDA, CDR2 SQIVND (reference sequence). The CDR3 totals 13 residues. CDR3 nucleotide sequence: TGTGCCAGTAGTATCTATCTAGAGCAGCCCCAGCATTTT. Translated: CASSIYLEQPQHF.

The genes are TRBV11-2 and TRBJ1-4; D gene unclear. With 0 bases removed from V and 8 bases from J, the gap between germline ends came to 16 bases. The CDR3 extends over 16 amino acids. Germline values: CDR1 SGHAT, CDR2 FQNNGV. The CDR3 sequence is CASSLDWTPTGEKLFF. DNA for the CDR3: TGTGCCAGCAGCTTAGACTGGACTCCGACGGGAGAAAAACTGTTTTTT.

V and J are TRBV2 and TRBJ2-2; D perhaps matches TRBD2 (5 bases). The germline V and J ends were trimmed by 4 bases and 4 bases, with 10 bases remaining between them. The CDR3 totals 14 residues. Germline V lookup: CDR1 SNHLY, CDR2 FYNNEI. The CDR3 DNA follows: TGTGCCAGCAGTGTTTTCCGGGGCACCGGGGAGCTGTTTTTT. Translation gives CASSVFRGTGELFF.

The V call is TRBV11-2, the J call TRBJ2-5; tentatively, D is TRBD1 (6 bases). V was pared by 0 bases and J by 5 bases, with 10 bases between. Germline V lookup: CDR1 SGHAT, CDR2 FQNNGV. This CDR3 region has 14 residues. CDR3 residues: CASSLDNRAETQYF. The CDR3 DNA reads TGTGCCAGCAGCTTAGATAACAGGGCTGAGACCCAGTACTTC. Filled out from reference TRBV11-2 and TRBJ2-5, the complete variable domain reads EAGVAQSPRYKIIEKRQSVAFWCNPISGHATLYWYQQILGQGPKLLIQFQNNGVVDDSQLPKDRFSAERLKGVDSTLKIQPAKLEDSAVYLCASSLDNRAETQYFGPGTRLLVL.

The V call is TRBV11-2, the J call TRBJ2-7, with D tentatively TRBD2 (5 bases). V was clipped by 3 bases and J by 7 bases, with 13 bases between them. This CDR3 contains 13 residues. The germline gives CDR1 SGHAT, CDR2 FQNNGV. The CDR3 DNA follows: TGTGCCAGCAGCTTGGAATATTCGGGGGAGCAGTACTTC. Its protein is CASSLEYSGEQYF.

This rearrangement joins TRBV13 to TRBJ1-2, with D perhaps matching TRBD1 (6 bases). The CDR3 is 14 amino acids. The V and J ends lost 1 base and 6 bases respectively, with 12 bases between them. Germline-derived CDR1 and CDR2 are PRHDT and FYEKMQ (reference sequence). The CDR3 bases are TGTGCCAGCAGCTTAGTGAACAGGGCGGATGGCTACACCTTC. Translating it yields CASSLVNRADGYTF.

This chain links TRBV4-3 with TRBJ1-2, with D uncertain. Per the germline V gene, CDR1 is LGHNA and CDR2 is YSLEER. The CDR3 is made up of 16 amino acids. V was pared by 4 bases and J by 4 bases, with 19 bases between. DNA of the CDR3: TGCGCCAGCAGCCCCACTTTGGCAACAACGGGCTATGGCTACACCTTC. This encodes CASSPTLATTGYGYTF.

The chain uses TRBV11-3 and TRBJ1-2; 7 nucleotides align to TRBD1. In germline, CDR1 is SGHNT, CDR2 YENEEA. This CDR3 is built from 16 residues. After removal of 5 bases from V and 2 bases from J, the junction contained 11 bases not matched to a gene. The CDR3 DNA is TGTGCCAGCAGCCCATGGGGGGCGGGACAGAACTATGGCTACACCTTC. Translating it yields CASSPWGAGQNYGYTF.

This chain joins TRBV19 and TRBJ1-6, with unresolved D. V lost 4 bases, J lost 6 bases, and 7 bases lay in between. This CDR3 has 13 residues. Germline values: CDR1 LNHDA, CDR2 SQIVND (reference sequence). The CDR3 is CASSTYSNSPLHF. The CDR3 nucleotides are TGTGCCAGTAGTACCTATAGTAATTCACCCCTCCACTTT. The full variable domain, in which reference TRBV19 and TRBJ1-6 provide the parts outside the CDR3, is DGGITQSPKYLFRKEGQNVTLSCEQNLNHDAMYWYRQDPGQGLRLIYYSQIVNDFQKGDIAEGYSVSREKKESFPLTVTSAQKNPTAFYLCASSTYSNSPLHFGNGTRLTVT.

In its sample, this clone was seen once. CDR3 amino acids: CASSLIWRNTEAFF. In DNA, the CDR3 is TGTGCCAGCAGCTTGATATGGAGGAACACTGAAGCTTTCTTT. The chain uses TRBV7-2 and TRBJ1-1; D is undetermined. This CDR3 spans 14 amino acids. Trimming left V 3 bases short and J 1 base short, with 9 bases between. CDR1 is SGHTA and CDR2 is FQGNSA in the germline V gene.

This chain's CDR3 is CASSPGGGYEQYF. The CDR3 nucleotides are TGTGCCAGCAGCCCCGGCGGGGGGTACGAGCAGTACTTC. The chain couples TRBV21-1 to TRBJ2-5; whether TRBD2, the table's D call, matches the DNA was not checked. The J call may be faulty, since TRBJ2-7 better matches the DNA end. TRBV21-1 corresponds to a pseudogene. The CDR3 runs to 13 residues.